The clone carrying this T cell receptor beta chain turned up a few times. Its antigen is as yet unknown. Repertoires were generated with immunoSEQ multiplex PCR, while TCRdb's copy carries only in-frame clones and drops some. The table shows roughly 81,000 clones, with around 90% occurring only once. J gave up 4 bases and V 2 bases, and 5 bases lay outside the gene matches. Germline-derived CDR1 and CDR2 are SGDLS and YYNGEE. The CDR3 consists of 16 residues. The data originate from a study of T cell responses to AZD1222 COVID-19 vaccine. Study results and limitations: With two AZD1222 doses given, Spike-specific TCR breadth and depth both rose.

The sequence was collected from an adult in good health. The sequencing here drew on peripheral blood, taken on day 0 of AZD1222 vaccination. This chain connects TRBV9 to TRBJ2-7, with 14 bases matching TRBD2. The CDR3 sequence is CASSVGTSGSLYEQYF. As DNA, the CDR3 is TGTGCCAGCAGCGTGGGGACTAGCGGGAGTTTATACGAGCAGTACTTC.